The clone carrying this T cell receptor (beta chain) was seen ten or more times. Time point reported: newly diagnosed GD, antithyroid drugs for less than 3 months. After RNA was extracted from PBMCs, the TCR library was made from it. This CDR3 has 16 amino acids. V lost 4 bases and J lost 2, with 14 bases in between. The sample is drawn from a study of regulatory T cells in long-lasting Graves disease. Arm-PCR of CDR3 regions and iRepertoire HTBI primers were the basis on which TCR beta libraries were built. Using its own MiXCR run on the multiplex PCR reads, TCRdb lists one record per CDR3 protein. The table includes approximately 400,000 distinct CDR3 sequences, about 11% detected once. These data also featured in a second study, about T cells in Graves' hyperthyroidism and ophthalmopathy.

The specimen comprised peripheral blood mononuclear cells (PBMCs), sampled at new diagnosis, from a patient treated with antithyroid drugs. The chain carries TRBV12-3 or TRBV12-4 and TRBJ2-2, with D possibly matching TRBD1 (5 bases). The TCR sequence derives from a woman younger than 30 with Graves disease. The CDR3 sequence is CASSSLPQANTGELFF. The CDR3 coding sequence is TGTGCCAGCAGTTCCCTTCCACAGGCCAACACCGGGGAGCTGTTTTTT.